The T cell receptor (beta chain) under discussion was sequenced for a study of blood T cell repertoires in COVID-19. Study-level background: The cDNA or gDNA used as material had been derived from T cells, B-cell-depleted T cells, or PBMCs.

V was cut by 5 bases and J by 4 bases, with 18 bases left in between. Germline V lookup: CDR1 KGHSH, CDR2 LQKENI. This CDR3 is 17 amino acids long. Researchers sorted participants into cohorts using their self-reported clinical history. In the study's own analysis: How many nucleated cells were present was estimated from reference gene primer amplification. The assay was immunoSEQ multiplex PCR, and TCRdb's table has in-frame clones only and misses some. V, J and clone size are taken as reported in that table, and D and trimming were inferred from the DNA itself. The sample carries about 400,000 clones, around nine tenths recorded once.

Sample: PBMCs or T cells enriched from blood (not recorded which). This chain joins TRBV18 and TRBJ1-6, with TRBD1 as a possible D gene (6 bases). This receptor was identified in a woman in her fifties or sixties who had recovered from COVID-19. CDR3 in amino acids: CASSFELPQGYNSPLHF. As DNA, the CDR3 is TGTGCCAGCTCATTCGAACTACCACAGGGTTATAATTCACCCCTCCACTTT.